Listed below are T cell receptor beta chains from one sample, sequenced in a study of regulatory T cells in long-lasting Graves disease. TCRdb called the multiplex PCR reads again in MiXCR, with one record for every CDR3 protein. The table shows approximately 560,000 distinct CDR3 sequences, with 15% to 20% occurring only once. The data were also submitted as part of a second study, on T cells in Graves' hyperthyroidism and ophthalmopathy.

Here the sequenced sample was peripheral blood mononuclear cells (PBMCs), taken at new diagnosis, from a patient treated with antithyroid drugs. All receptors derive from a man younger than 35 with Graves disease. CDR3s include the opening cysteine and the closing phenylalanine or tryptophan. Fields, in order: V gene, D gene, clone size, J gene, CDR3 protein, CDR3 DNA. A D gene is named only where the DNA matches it firmly. A row's size may be missing; if present it is once, few, many or a size class.

TRBV28,NA,many,TRBJ1-1,CASSTGIKAFF,TGTGCCAGCAGTACAGGGATTAAAGCTTTCTTT
TRBV7-8,NA,NA,TRBJ2-3,CASSFGIDTDTQYF,TGTGCCAGCAGCTTCGGGATCGACACAGATACGCAGTATTTT
TRBV19,TRBD1,NA,TRBJ2-5,CASSMLGTGPRETQYF,TGTGCCAGTAGTATGCTCGGGACAGGGCCGAGAGAGACCCAGTACTTC
TRBV10-3,TRBD1,few,TRBJ1-5,CAIMGTDQPQHF,TGTGCCATCATGGGGACAGATCAGCCCCAGCATTTT
TRBV3-1,TRBD2,few,TRBJ2-3,CASSQEGLAGDTQYF,TGTGCCAGCAGCCAAGAGGGACTAGCGGGAGATACGCAGTATTTT
TRBV9,NA,few,TRBJ2-2,CASSVGRERTGELFF,TGTGCCAGCAGCGTAGGCCGTGAACGCACCGGGGAGCTGTTTTTT
TRBV11-2,NA,many,TRBJ2-1,CASSLWTAGDEQFF,TGTGCCAGCAGCTTATGGACTGCGGGCGATGAGCAGTTCTTC
TRBV20-1,TRBD1,NA,TRBJ1-6,CSAREGTGYNSPLHF,TGCAGTGCTAGAGAAGGGACAGGATATAATTCACCCCTCCACTTT
TRBV27,NA,NA,TRBJ1-1,CASSNMRGTEAFF,TGTGCCAGCAGCAACATGCGGGGCACTGAAGCTTTCTTT
TRBV6-1,NA,many,TRBJ2-7,CASSAVDGFAYEQYF,TGTGCCAGCAGTGCGGTCGACGGATTCGCCTACGAGCAGTACTTC
TRBV4-1,NA,few,TRBJ1-4,CASSHPSPGSQELGEKLFF,TGCGCCAGCAGCCATCCCTCCCCCGGGTCGCAGGAGCTAGGAGAAAAACTGTTTTTT
TRBV7-9,TRBD1,NA,TRBJ2-7,CASTGTGGFGEQYF,TGTGCCAGCACCGGGACAGGGGGTTTTGGGGAGCAGTACTTC
TRBV5-1,NA,few,TRBJ1-5,CASSLGIGLFNSNQPQHF,TGTGCCAGCAGCTTGGGTATAGGCCTCTTCAATAGCAATCAGCCCCAGCATTTT
TRBV6-1,TRBD2,many,TRBJ2-1,CASRHGLAGGGNEQFF,TGTGCCAGCAGACATGGACTAGCGGGAGGGGGGAATGAGCAGTTCTTC
TRBV11-2,TRBD2,NA,TRBJ2-1,CASSSIRLSGSNHEKFF,TGTGCCAGCAGCTCAATCCGACTAAGCGGGAGTAATCATGAGAAGTTCTTC
TRBV12-3/TRBV12-4,NA,many,TRBJ2-5,CASRPGDLNQETQYF,TGTGCCAGCAGACCGGGGGACCTCAATCAAGAGACCCAGTACTTC
TRBV29-1,TRBD1,many,TRBJ2-7,CSGGQGYGYEQYF,TGCAGCGGGGGACAGGGCTATGGCTACGAGCAGTACTTC
TRBV20-1,TRBD2,NA,TRBJ2-3,CSASESGREDTQYF,TGCAGTGCTAGTGAGAGCGGGAGGGAGGATACGCAGTATTTT
TRBV5-1,NA,many,TRBJ2-7,CASSITSYEQYF,TGCGCCAGCAGCATAACCTCCTACGAGCAGTACTTC
TRBV5-1,NA,NA,TRBJ2-2,CASSFFPPGTQNTGELFF,TGCGCCAGCAGCTTCTTCCCCCCGGGGACACAGAACACCGGGGAGCTGTTTTTT
TRBV2,NA,many,TRBJ1-1,CASSDKETGRITEAFF,TGTGCCAGCAGTGATAAGGAAACAGGGAGGATAACTGAAGCTTTCTTT
TRBV29-1,NA,NA,TRBJ1-2,CSVAGLGYGYTF,TGCAGCGTTGCTGGACTGGGGTATGGCTACACCTTC
TRBV7-8,TRBD2,many,TRBJ2-7,CASTWDPAGLAGSYEQYF,TGTGCCAGCACCTGGGACCCCGCGGGACTAGCGGGGTCCTACGAGCAGTACTTC
TRBV12-3/TRBV12-4,NA,NA,TRBJ1-3,CASSGGGLSGSTIYF,TGTGCCAGCTCGGGGGGGGGTCTCTCTGGAAGCACCATATATTTT
TRBV5-6,TRBD1,NA,TRBJ1-6,CASSWDRSNSPLHF,TGTGCCAGCAGCTGGGACAGGAGTAATTCACCCCTCCACTTT
TRBV6-5,NA,few,TRBJ1-2,CASSWTASYGYTF,TGTGCCAGCAGTTGGACAGCTAGCTATGGCTACACCTTC
TRBV27,TRBD2,many,TRBJ2-5,CASSLGAGDQETQYF,TGTGCCTCCAGCCTAGGGGCGGGAGACCAAGAGACCCAGTACTTC
TRBV3-1,NA,NA,TRBJ1-1,CASSPAGSPLQAFF,TGTGCCAGCAGCCCTGCCGGTTCGCCTCTCCAGGCTTTCTTT
TRBV20-1,NA,few,TRBJ1-2,CSASGAGYGYTF,TGCAGTGCTAGTGGGGCGGGCTATGGCTACACCTTC
TRBV27,NA,few,TRBJ2-1,CASSPRQVPTLSSYNEQFF,TGTGCCAGCAGTCCGAGGCAGGTACCAACGCTTAGCTCCTACAATGAGCAGTTCTTC
TRBV28,TRBD1,NA,TRBJ2-7,CASSFSPGGVHEQYF,TGTGCCAGCAGTTTCTCCCCAGGGGGAGTCCACGAGCAGTACTTC
TRBV30,TRBD1,NA,TRBJ1-1,CAWMDRWTEAFF,TGTGCCTGGATGGACAGGTGGACTGAAGCTTTCTTT
TRBV30,NA,many,TRBJ1-1,CAWKGGGHGPTAFF,TGTGCCTGGAAAGGGGGGGGGCACGGTCCTACGGCTTTCTTT
TRBV20-1,NA,many,TRBJ2-7,CSARVGTSYEQYF,TGCAGTGCTAGAGTTGGCACCTCCTACGAGCAGTACTTC
TRBV20-1,NA,few,TRBJ1-5,CSARDLFGNQPQHF,TGCAGTGCTAGAGATCTTTTTGGCAATCAGCCCCAGCATTTT
TRBV12-3/TRBV12-4,TRBD1,many,TRBJ2-1,CASSLGQGTGEQFF,TGTGCCAGCAGTCTCGGACAGGGGACCGGTGAGCAGTTCTTC
TRBV20-1,TRBD2,few,TRBJ2-4,CSAQTSGRNIQYF,TGCAGTGCTCAAACTAGCGGGAGAAACATTCAGTACTTC
TRBV29-1,TRBD2,few,TRBJ2-7,CSVFGTSGSHYEQYF,TGCAGCGTTTTCGGGACTAGCGGGAGCCACTACGAGCAGTACTTC
TRBV29-1,TRBD1,many,TRBJ1-1,CSAPGQQGPWDAEAFF,TGCAGCGCCCCCGGTCAACAGGGGCCCTGGGACGCTGAAGCTTTCTTT
TRBV5-1,NA,few,TRBJ2-7,CASSLGAESYEQYF,TGCGCCAGCAGCTTGGGGGCCGAATCATACGAGCAGTACTTC